These 11 T cell receptor beta chains share one sample of origin, sequenced in a study of graft-versus-host responses after intestinal transplantation. Clones were read by immunoSEQ multiplex PCR, and TCRdb kept only the in-frame ones, dropping some. The sample has under 2,000 clones; approximately 94% are singletons. Sequencing was performed on PBMCs, taken 16 days after intestinal transplant. Receptors were obtained from a human patient who received an intestinal transplant, so some T cells may come from the graft donor.

This chain uses TRBV5-4 with TRBJ2-5; TRBD1 matches 12 bases. The J segment lost 5 bases and the V segment lost 7 bases, leaving 6 bases of the junction unmatched. The CDR3 extends over 14 amino acids. The germline CDR1 and CDR2 sequences are SGHNT and YYREEE (reference sequence). The chain's CDR3 is CASSGTGGAETQYF. Written as DNA, the CDR3 is TGTGCCAGCTCCGGGACAGGGGGCGCGGAGACCCAGTACTTC. The full variable domain, in which reference TRBV5-4 and TRBJ2-5 provide the parts outside the CDR3, is ETGVTQSPTHLIKTRGQQVTLRCSSQSGHNTVSWYQQALGQGPQFIFQYYREEENGRGNFPPRFSGLQFPNYSSELNVNALELDDSALYLCASSGTGGAETQYFGPGTRLLVL.

The chain links TRBV20-1 to TRBJ2-5; unclear D gene. CDR1 is DFQATT, CDR2 SNEGSKA, per germline (reference sequence). The CDR3 totals 10 residues. V gave up 4 bases and J gave up 5 bases, with 5 bases separating them. CDR3 residues: CSAIIETQYF. The CDR3 DNA sequence: TGCAGTGCTATAATCGAGACCCAGTACTTC.

The CDR3 loop is CASSAGQGRTYEQYF. In nucleotides, the CDR3 is TGTGCCAGTAGTGCCGGACAGGGGAGAACCTACGAGCAGTACTTC. The chain employs TRBV19 and TRBJ2-7, with 9 positions matching TRBD1. The CDR3 is 15 amino acids. Germline V lookup: CDR1 LNHDA, CDR2 SQIVND (reference sequence). J gave up 2 bases and V 5 bases, and 7 bases lay outside the gene matches.

This sequence joins TRBV10-2 and TRBJ1-1; 7 bases fit TRBD1. Germline loops: CDR1 WSHSY, CDR2 SAAADI. This CDR3 is 15 amino acids long. V lost 7 bases and J lost 3; bases outside the gene matches: 11. The CDR3 sequence: CASTSGGRGDTEAFF. CDR3 nucleotides: TGCGCCAGCACTTCTGGGGGCAGGGGGGACACTGAAGCTTTCTTT.

This chain links TRBV9 with TRBJ2-1, with TRBD1 identical over 10 bases. CDR3 length: 16 amino acids. CDR1 SGDLS and CDR2 YYNGEE come from the germline V gene. J was trimmed by 3 bases and V by 3 bases; bases with no gene match: 6. CDR3 sequence: CASSAPGTGVYNEQFF. Written as DNA, the CDR3 is TGTGCCAGCAGCGCCCCCGGGACAGGGGTCTACAATGAGCAGTTCTTC.

The V call is TRBV19, the J call TRBJ1-2; no definite D call. The germline V and J ends were trimmed by 3 bases and 0 bases, with 5 bases remaining between them. The length of the CDR3 is 13 residues. The germline V gene encodes CDR1 LNHDA and CDR2 SQIVND (reference sequence). CDR3: CASSMAANYGYTF. In DNA form, the CDR3 reads TGTGCCAGTAGTATGGCGGCTAACTATGGCTACACCTTC.

The genes are TRBV9 and TRBJ2-7, with D uncertain. Germline-derived CDR1 and CDR2 are SGDLS and YYNGEE. With 2 bases removed from V and 2 bases from J, the gap between germline ends came to 11 bases. This CDR3 spans 14 amino acids. In DNA form, the CDR3 reads TGTGCCAGCAGCGTCGCCGAGAAGCCCTACGAGCAGTACTTC. Its protein is CASSVAEKPYEQYF.

The chain joins TRBV29-1 to TRBJ2-1; D is possibly TRBD1 (6 bases). Trimming removed 7 bases at V and 0 bases at J, with 13 bases between. The CDR3 totals 14 residues. CDR1 is SQVTM, CDR2 ANQGSEA, per germline. The CDR3 DNA is TGCAGCGCCCGGGACACAAGCTCCTACAATGAGCAGTTCTTC. As protein: CSARDTSSYNEQFF.

The chain uses TRBV9 and TRBJ2-7; 10 bases align to TRBD2. Germline V lookup: CDR1 SGDLS, CDR2 YYNGEE. V was clipped by 2 bases and J by 4 bases; unmatched bases: 3. This CDR3 is 14 amino acids long. The CDR3 sequence: CASSVELAGYEQYF. CDR3 sequence (DNA): TGTGCCAGCAGCGTTGAACTAGCGGGGTACGAGCAGTACTTC.

DNA for the CDR3: TGTGCCAGCAGCTTCGGCGGGGGGACAGATACGCAGTATTTT. This sequence encodes CASSFGGGTDTQYF. The genes are TRBV7-3 and TRBJ2-3; TRBD2 agrees at 8 bases. Germline loops: CDR1 SGHTA, CDR2 FQGTGA. This CDR3 contains 14 residues. V shed 3 bases and J 3 bases; nucleotides not matched to a gene: 2.

The rearrangement links TRBV11-3 to TRBJ2-2; D may be TRBD1 (5 bases). Trimming left V 5 bases short and J 1 base short, with 8 bases between. The CDR3 extends over 14 amino acids. Germline CDR1 SGHNT, CDR2 YENEEA. The CDR3 protein is CASSTQGNTGELFF. For the CDR3, the DNA is TGTGCCAGCAGCACGCAGGGGAACACCGGGGAGCTGTTTTTT.